The clone carrying this T cell receptor (beta chain) was counted ten times or more. Its antigen is currently unknown. This entry comes from a study of T cell repertoires in cytomegalovirus infection. Study background: Public TCR beta signatures were indicative of both CMV infection and a matching HLA type. Study-level findings and limits: Predominance within the ex vivo response was attributable to HLA-C-restricted CMV-specific TCR beta clonotypes.

TCRdb re-derived calls from the reads in MiXCR, one entry per CDR3 protein. Of some 940,000 distinct CDR3 sequences detected, around a third appear once; the ten largest clones hold 11% to 15%. Germline V gene lookup returns CDR1 SNHLY and CDR2 FYNNEI. The CDR3 is 14 residues long. Trimming left V 3 bases short and J 4 bases short, with 12 bases between. Sample: cultured CD8+ T cells from PBMCs, taken from culture after CMV antigen stimulation. This sequence originates from a human donor in good health (CMV status not recorded). Some clones in this sample may be carry-over from other donors' samples. The V and J genes are TRBV2 and TRBJ1-2, with D maybe TRBD1 (6 bases). The CDR3 coding sequence is TGTGCCAGCAGTGACGGGACAAACGTCTATGGCTACACCTTC. Its protein product is CASSDGTNVYGYTF. The whole variable domain, remainder taken from reference TRBV2 and TRBJ1-2, is EPEVTQTPSHQVTQMGQEVILRCVPISNHLYFYWYRQILGQKVEFLVSFYNNEISEKSEIFDDQFSVERPDGSNFTLKIRSTKLEDSAMYFCASSDGTNVYGYTFGSGTRLTVV.